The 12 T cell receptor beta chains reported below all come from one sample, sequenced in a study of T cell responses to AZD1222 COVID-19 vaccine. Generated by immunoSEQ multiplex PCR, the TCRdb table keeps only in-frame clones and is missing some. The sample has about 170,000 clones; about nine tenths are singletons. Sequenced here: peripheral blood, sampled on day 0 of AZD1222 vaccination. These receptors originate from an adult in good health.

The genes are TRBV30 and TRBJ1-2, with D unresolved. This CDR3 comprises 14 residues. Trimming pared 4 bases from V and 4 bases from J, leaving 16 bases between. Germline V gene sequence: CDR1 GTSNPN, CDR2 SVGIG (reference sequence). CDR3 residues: CAWTSKRDFYGYTF. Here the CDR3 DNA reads TGTGCCTGGACCTCTAAACGGGATTTCTATGGCTACACCTTC. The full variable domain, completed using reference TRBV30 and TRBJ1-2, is SQTIHQWPATLVQPVGSPLSLECTVEGTSNPNLYWYRQAAGRGLQLLFYSVGIGQISSEVPQNLSASRPQDRQFILSSKKLLLSDSGFYLCAWTSKRDFYGYTFGSGTRLTVV.

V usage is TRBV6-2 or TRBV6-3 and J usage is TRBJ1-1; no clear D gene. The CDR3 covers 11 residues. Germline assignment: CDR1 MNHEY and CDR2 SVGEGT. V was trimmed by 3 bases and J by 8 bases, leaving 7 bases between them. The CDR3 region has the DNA TGTGCCAGCAGTTATAAGGGAGAAGCTTTCTTT. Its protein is CASSYKGEAFF.

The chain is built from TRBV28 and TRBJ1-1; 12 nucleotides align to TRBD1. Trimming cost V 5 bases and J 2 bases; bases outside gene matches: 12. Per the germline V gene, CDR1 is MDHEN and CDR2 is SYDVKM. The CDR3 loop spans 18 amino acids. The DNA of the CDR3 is TGTGCCAGCAGTCCCCCGCCGGGACAGGGGGCGCACAACACTGAAGCTTTCTTT. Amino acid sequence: CASSPPPGQGAHNTEAFF.

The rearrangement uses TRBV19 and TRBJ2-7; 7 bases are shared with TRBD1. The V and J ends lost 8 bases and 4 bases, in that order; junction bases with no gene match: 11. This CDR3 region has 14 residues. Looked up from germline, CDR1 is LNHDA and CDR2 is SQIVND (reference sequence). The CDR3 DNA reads TGTGCCAGTGCCTACAGGGGTAGGGGGTACGAGCAGTACTTC. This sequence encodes CASAYRGRGYEQYF.

The CDR3 region has the DNA TGTGCCAGCAGTCCGGGACTAGCGGGAGTGTTCGAGCAGTACTTC. Encoded protein: CASSPGLAGVFEQYF. This chain joins TRBV2 and TRBJ2-7; 14 bases fit TRBD2. The ends lost 5 bases at V and 6 bases at J; junction bases unmatched: 6. CDR1 SNHLY and CDR2 FYNNEI come from the germline V gene. This CDR3 has 15 amino acids.

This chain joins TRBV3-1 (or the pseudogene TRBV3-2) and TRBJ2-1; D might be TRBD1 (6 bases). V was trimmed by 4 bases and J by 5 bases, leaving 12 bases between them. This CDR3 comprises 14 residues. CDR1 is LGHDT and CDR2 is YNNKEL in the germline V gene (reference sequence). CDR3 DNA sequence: TGTGCCAGCAGCCGGGTGGGGGCAGACAATGAGCAGTTCTTC. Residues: CASSRVGADNEQFF.

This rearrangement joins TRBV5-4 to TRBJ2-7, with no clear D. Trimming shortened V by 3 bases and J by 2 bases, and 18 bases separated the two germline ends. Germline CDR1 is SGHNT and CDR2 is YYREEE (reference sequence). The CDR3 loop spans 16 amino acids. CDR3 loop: CASSSQNVGRTYEQYF. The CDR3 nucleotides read TGTGCCAGCAGCTCTCAGAATGTAGGCCGGACCTACGAGCAGTACTTC. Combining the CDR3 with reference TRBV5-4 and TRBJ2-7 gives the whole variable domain ETGVTQSPTHLIKTRGQQVTLRCSSQSGHNTVSWYQQALGQGPQFIFQYYREEENGRGNFPPRFSGLQFPNYSSELNVNALELDDSALYLCASSSQNVGRTYEQYFGPGTRLTVT.

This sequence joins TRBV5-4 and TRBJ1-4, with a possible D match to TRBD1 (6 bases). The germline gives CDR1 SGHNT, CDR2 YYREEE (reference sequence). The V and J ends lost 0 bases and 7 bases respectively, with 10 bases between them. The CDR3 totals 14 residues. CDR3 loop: CASSLAGGVEKLFF. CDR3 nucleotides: TGTGCCAGCAGCTTGGCGGGGGGCGTTGAAAAACTGTTTTTT.

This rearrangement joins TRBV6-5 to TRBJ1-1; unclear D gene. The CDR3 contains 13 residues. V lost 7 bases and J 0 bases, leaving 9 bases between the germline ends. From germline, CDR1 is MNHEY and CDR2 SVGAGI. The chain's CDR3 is CASIVSLNTEAFF. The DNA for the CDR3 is TGTGCCAGCATAGTTAGCCTGAACACTGAAGCTTTCTTT.

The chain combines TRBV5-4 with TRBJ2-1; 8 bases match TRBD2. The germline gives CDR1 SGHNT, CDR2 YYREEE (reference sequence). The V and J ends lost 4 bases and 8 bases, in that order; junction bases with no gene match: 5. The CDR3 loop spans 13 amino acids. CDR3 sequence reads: CASSGREGHEQFF. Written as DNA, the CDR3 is TGTGCCAGCAGCGGCCGGGAGGGGCATGAGCAGTTCTTC. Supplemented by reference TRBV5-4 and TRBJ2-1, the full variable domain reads ETGVTQSPTHLIKTRGQQVTLRCSSQSGHNTVSWYQQALGQGPQFIFQYYREEENGRGNFPPRFSGLQFPNYSSELNVNALELDDSALYLCASSGREGHEQFFGPGTRLTVL.

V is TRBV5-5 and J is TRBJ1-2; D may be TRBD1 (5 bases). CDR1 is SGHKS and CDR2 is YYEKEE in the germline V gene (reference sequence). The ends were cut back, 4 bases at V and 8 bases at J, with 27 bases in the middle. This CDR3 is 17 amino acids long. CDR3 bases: TGTGCCAGCAGCGGGCCGGGGGGTTCGAGGACGGTAGAGGGCTACACCTTC. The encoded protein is CASSGPGGSRTVEGYTF.

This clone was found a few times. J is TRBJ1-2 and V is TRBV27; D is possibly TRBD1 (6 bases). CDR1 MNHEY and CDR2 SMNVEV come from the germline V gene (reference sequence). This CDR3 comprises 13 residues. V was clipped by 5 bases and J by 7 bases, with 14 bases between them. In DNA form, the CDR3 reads TGTGCCAGCAGTCCCGGACAGTTCTTTGGCTACACCTTC. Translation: CASSPGQFFGYTF.